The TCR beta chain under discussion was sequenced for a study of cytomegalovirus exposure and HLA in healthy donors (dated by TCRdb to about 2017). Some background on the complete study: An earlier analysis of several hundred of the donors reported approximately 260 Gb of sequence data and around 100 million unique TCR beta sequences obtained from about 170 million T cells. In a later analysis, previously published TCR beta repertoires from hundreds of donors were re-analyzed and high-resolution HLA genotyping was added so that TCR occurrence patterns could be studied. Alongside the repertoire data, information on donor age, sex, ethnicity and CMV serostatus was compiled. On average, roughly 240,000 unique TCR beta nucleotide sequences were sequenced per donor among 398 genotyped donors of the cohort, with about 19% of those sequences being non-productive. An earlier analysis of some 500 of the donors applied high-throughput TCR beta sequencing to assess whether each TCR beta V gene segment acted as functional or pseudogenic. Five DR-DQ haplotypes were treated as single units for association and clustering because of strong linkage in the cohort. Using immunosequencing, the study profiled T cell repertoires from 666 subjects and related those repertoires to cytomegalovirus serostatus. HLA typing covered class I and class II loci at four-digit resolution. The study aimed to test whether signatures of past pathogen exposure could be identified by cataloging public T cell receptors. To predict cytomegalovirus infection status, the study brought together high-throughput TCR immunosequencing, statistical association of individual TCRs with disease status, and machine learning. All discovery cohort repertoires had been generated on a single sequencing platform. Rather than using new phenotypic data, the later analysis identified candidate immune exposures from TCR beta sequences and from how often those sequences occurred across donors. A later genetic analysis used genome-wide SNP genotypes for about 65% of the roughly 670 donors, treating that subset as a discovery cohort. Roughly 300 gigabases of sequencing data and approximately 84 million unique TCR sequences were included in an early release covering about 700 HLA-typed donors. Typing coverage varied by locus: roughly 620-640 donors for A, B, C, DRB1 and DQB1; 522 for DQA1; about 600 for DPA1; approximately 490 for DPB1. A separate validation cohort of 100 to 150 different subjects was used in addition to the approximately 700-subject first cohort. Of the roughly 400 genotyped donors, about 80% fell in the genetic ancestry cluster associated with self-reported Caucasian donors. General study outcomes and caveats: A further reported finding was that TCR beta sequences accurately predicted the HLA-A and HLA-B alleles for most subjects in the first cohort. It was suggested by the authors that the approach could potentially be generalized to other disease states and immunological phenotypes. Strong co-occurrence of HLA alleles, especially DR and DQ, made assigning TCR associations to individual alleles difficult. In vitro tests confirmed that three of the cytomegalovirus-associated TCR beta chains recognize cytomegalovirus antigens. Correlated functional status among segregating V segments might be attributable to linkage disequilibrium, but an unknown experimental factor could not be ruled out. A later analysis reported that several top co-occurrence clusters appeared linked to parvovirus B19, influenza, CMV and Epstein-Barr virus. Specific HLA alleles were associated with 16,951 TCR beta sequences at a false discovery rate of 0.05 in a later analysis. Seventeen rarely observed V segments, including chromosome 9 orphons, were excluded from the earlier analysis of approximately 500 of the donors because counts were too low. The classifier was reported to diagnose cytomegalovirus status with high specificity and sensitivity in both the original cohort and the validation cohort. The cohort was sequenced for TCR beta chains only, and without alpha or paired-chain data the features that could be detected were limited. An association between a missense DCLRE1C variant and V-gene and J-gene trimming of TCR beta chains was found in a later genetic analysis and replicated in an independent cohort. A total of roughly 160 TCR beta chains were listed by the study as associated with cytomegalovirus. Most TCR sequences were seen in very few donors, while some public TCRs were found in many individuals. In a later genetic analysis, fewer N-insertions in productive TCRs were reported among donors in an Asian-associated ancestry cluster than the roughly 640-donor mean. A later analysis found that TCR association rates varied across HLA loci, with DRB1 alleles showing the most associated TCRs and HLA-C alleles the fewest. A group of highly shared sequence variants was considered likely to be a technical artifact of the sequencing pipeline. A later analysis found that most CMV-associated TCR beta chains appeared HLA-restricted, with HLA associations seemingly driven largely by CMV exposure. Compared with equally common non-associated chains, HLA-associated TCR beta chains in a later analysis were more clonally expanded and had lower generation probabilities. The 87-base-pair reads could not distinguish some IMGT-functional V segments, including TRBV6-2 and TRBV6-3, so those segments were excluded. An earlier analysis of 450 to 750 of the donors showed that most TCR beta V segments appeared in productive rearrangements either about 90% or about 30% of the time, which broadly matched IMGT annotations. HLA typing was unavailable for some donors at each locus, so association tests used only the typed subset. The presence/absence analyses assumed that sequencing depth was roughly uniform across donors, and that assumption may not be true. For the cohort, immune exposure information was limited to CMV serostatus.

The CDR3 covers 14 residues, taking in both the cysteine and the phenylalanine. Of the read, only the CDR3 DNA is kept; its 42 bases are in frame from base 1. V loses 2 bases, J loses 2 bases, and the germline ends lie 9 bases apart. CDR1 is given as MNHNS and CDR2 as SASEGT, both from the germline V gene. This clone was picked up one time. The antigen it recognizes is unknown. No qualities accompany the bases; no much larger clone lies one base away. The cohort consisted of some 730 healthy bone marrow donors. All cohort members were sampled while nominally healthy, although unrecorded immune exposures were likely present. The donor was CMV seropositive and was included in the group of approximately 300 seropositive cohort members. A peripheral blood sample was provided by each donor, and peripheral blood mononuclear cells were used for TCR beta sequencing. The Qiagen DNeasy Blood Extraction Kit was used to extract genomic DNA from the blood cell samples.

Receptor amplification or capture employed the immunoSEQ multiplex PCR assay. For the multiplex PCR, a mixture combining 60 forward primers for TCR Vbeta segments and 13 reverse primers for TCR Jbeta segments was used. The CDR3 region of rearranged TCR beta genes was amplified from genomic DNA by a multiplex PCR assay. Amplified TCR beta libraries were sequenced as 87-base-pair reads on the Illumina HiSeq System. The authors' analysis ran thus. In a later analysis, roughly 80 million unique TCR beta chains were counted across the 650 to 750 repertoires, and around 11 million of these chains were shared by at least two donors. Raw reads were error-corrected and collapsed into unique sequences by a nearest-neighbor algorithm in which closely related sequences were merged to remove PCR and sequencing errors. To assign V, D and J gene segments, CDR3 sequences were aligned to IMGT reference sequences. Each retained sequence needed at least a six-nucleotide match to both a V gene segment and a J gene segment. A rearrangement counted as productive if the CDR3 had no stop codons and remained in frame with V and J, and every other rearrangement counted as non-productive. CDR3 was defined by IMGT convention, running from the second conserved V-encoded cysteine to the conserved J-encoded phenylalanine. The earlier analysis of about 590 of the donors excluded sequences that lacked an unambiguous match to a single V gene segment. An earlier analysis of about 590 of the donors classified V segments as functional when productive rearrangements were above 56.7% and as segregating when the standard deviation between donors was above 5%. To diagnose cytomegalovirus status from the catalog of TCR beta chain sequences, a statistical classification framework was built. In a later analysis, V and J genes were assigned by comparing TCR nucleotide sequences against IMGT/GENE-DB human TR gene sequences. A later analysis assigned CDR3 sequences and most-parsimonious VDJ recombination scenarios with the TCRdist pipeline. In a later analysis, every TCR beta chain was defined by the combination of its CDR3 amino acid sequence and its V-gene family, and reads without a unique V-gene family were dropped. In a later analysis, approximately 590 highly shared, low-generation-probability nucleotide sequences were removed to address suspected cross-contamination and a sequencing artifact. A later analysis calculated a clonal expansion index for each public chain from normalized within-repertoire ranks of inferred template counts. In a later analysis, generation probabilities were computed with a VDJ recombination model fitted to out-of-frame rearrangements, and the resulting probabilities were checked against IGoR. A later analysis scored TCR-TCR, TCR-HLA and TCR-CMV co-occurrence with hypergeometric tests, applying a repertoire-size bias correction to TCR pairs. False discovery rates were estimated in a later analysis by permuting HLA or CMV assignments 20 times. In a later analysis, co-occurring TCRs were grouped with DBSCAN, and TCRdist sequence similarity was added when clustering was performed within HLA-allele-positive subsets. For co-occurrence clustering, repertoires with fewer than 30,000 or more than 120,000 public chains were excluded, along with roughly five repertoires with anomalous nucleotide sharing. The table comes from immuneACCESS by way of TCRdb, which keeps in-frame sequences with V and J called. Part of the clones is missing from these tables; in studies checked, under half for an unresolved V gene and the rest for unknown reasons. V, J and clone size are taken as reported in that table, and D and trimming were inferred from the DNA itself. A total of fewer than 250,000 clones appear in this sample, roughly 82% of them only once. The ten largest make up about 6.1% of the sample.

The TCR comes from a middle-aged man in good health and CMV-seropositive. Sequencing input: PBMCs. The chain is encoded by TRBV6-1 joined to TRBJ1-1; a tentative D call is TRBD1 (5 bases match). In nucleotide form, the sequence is TGTGCCAGCAGTGAATGGCAGGGAAACACTGAAGCTTTCTTT. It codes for CASSEWQGNTEAFF.